The 32 T cell receptor beta chains listed next were all sequenced from one sample in a study of cytomegalovirus exposure and HLA in healthy donors. PCR employed 60 Vbeta and 13 Jbeta primers. Sequenced by immunoSEQ multiplex PCR; TCRdb stores in-frame clones only, minus some. This table holds some 180,000 clones, 70% to 80% found once. The specimen was PBMCs. The receptors stem from a woman aged 25 to 45 in good health and CMV-seropositive.

The rearrangement links TRBV16 to TRBJ1-1; D not certain. The V and J ends lost 4 bases and 7 bases respectively, with 10 bases between them. This CDR3 region has 12 residues. Germline values: CDR1 KGHSY, CDR2 FQNENV. The CDR3 coding sequence is TGTGCCAGCAGCCCAAATCGGGGTGAAGCTTTCTTT. This codes for CASSPNRGEAFF.

The chain has TRBV5-1 and TRBJ2-7; 10 bases map to TRBD1. The length of the CDR3 is 14 residues. Germline CDR1 SGHRS, CDR2 YFSETQ. J was trimmed by 2 bases and V by 4 bases; bases with no gene match: 3. The DNA for the CDR3 is TGCGCCAGCAGCCCCGGGACAGGGGCCTACGAGCAGTACTTC. Amino acids: CASSPGTGAYEQYF. Drawing the rest from reference TRBV5-1 and TRBJ2-7, the complete variable domain is KAGVTQTPRYLIKTRGQQVTLSCSPISGHRSVSWYQQTPGQGLQFLFEYFSETQRNKGNFPGRFSGRQFSNSRSEMNVSTLELGDSALYLCASSPGTGAYEQYFGPGTRLTVT.

This clone is a singleton in its sample. This chain joins TRBV9 and TRBJ1-4; 7 bases agree with TRBD1. The CDR3 loop spans 15 amino acids. From germline, CDR1 is SGDLS and CDR2 YYNGEE. V shed 3 bases, J shed 4 bases, and the junction held 6 bases outside the gene matches. CDR3 sequence reads: CASSATGPRNEKLFF. CDR3 DNA sequence: TGTGCCAGCAGCGCGACAGGGCCTCGTAATGAAAAACTGTTTTTT. The whole variable domain, filled in from reference TRBV9 and TRBJ1-4, reads DSGVTQTPKHLITATGQRVTLRCSPRSGDLSVYWYQQSLDQGLQFLIQYYNGEERAKGNILERFSAQQFPDLHSELNLSSLELGDSALYFCASSATGPRNEKLFFGSGTQLSVL.

This chain links TRBV11-3 with TRBJ2-3, with D possibly being TRBD2 (6 bases). CDR3 length: 15 amino acids. Between the trimmed V and J ends, which lost 1 base and 5 bases, there was a span of 13 bases. The germline CDR1 and CDR2 sequences are SGHNT and YENEEA. The CDR3 sequence is CASSLGGGGIDTQYF. The CDR3 DNA follows: TGTGCCAGCAGCTTAGGGGGCGGCGGGATAGATACGCAGTATTTT.

This chain joins TRBV4-3 and TRBJ1-1, with 10 nucleotides matching TRBD1. The CDR3 is made up of 13 amino acids. The V gene end was trimmed by 4 bases and the J gene end by 8 bases; junction bases not matched to a gene: 4. Germline V gene sequence: CDR1 LGHNA, CDR2 YSLEER. The CDR3 sequence: CASSLDRGHEAFF. The CDR3 nucleotides are TGCGCCAGCAGCCTTGACAGGGGGCACGAAGCTTTCTTT.

J is TRBJ2-3 and V is TRBV5-4; possibly TRBD1 for D (6 bases). The V and J ends lost 4 bases and 3 bases respectively, with 21 bases between them. Germline-derived CDR1 and CDR2 are SGHNT and YYREEE (reference sequence). This CDR3 has 17 amino acids. CDR3 DNA sequence: TGTGCCAGCAGCACCCCAAGATTCCACAGGGAGACAGATACGCAGTATTTT. This encodes CASSTPRFHRETDTQYF. Drawing the rest from reference TRBV5-4 and TRBJ2-3, the complete variable domain is ETGVTQSPTHLIKTRGQQVTLRCSSQSGHNTVSWYQQALGQGPQFIFQYYREEENGRGNFPPRFSGLQFPNYSSELNVNALELDDSALYLCASSTPRFHRETDTQYFGPGTRLTVL.

The chain carries TRBV6-5 and TRBJ1-2, with a weak D call TRBD1 (5 bases). With 5 bases removed from V and 8 bases from J, the gap between germline ends came to 12 bases. The CDR3 covers 12 residues. CDR1 MNHEY and CDR2 SVGAGI come from the germline V gene. CDR3 residues: CASSRLGGGYTF. The CDR3 DNA reads as TGTGCCAGCAGTAGGCTCGGGGGGGGCTACACCTTC.

The rearrangement uses TRBV27 and TRBJ1-4, with 7 bases matching TRBD1. CDR1 is MNHEY and CDR2 is SMNVEV in the germline V gene (reference sequence). After removal of 5 bases from V and 2 bases from J, the junction contained 2 bases not matched to a gene. This CDR3 is 14 amino acids long. The CDR3 region is CASSQTGTNEKLFF. The CDR3, as DNA: TGTGCCAGCAGTCAGACAGGGACTAATGAAAAACTGTTTTTT.

The sample holds one count of this clone. V and J are TRBV4-2 and TRBJ2-5, with TRBD1 matching over 9 bases. The CDR3 loop spans 14 amino acids. The trim removed 0 bases at V and 5 bases at J, leaving 1 base unmatched. The germline V gene has CDR1 LGHNA and CDR2 YNFKEQ. Here the CDR3 reads CASSQEDRGETQYF. Written as DNA, the CDR3 is TGTGCCAGCAGCCAAGAAGACAGGGGGGAGACCCAGTACTTC.

This clone was detected only once. This sequence joins TRBV18 and TRBJ2-3; 8 bases are a match to TRBD2. V was pared by 3 bases and J by 6 bases, with 11 bases of the junction left unmatched. This CDR3 region has 16 residues. CDR1 and CDR2 from the germline V gene are KGHSH and LQKENI. The CDR3 here is CASSPRGGPALDTQYF. CDR3 sequence (DNA): TGTGCCAGCTCACCTCGGGGGGGCCCAGCCCTGGATACGCAGTATTTT.

The chain has TRBV7-2 and TRBJ1-6; maybe TRBD1 (5 bases). V was cut by 3 bases and J by 12 bases, with 15 bases left in between. The V gene's germline CDR1 is SGHTA and CDR2 FQGNSA. The CDR3 contains 14 residues. In nucleotides, the CDR3 is TGTGCCAGCAGCTTTTTAACAGGAATAGAACCCCTCCACTTT. It is translated as CASSFLTGIEPLHF.

This clone was counted a few times. The V gene is TRBV6-5, the J gene TRBJ1-4, with TRBD1 matching over 8 bases. CDR3 length equals 15 residues. The V segment lost 0 bases and the J segment 7 bases; nucleotides outside the gene matches: 4. Germline CDR1 is MNHEY and CDR2 is SVGAGI. CDR3 protein: CASSYSKTGGEKLFF. The CDR3, as DNA: TGTGCCAGCAGTTACTCGAAAACAGGGGGTGAAAAACTGTTTTTT.

This chain uses TRBV27 with TRBJ1-5; D unclear. The V gene's germline CDR1 is MNHEY and CDR2 SMNVEV (reference sequence). This CDR3 comprises 14 residues. Trimming took 2 bases from V and 6 from J, leaving 11 bases between them. The CDR3 here is CASSLPGVGQPQHF. CDR3 nucleotide sequence: TGTGCCAGCAGTTTACCGGGAGTTGGTCAGCCCCAGCATTTT.

This chain joins TRBV5-1 and TRBJ2-1, with 12 bases that match TRBD2. Germline CDR1 and CDR2: SGHRS and YFSETQ. The V segment lost 0 bases and the J segment 8 bases; nucleotides outside the gene matches: 3. CDR3 size: 15 residues. CDR3 DNA: TGCGCCAGCAGCTTGGGACTAGCGGGAGTCCATGAGCAGTTCTTC. Translated: CASSLGLAGVHEQFF.

The chain combines TRBV4-3 with TRBJ1-1; TRBD1 matches at 7 bases. The germline V gene has CDR1 LGHNA and CDR2 YSLEER. The CDR3 totals 18 residues. V lost 0 bases and J lost 1; bases outside the gene matches: 11. The CDR3 region has the DNA TGCGCCAGCAGCCAAGATTCCAGGGGGGCCACTTCGAACACTGAAGCTTTCTTT. Its protein is CASSQDSRGATSNTEAFF.

The CDR3 protein is CASSFGGPKNIQYF. CDR3 DNA sequence: TGTGCCAGCAGCTTCGGAGGGCCAAAAAACATTCAGTACTTC. The V and J genes are TRBV5-5 and TRBJ2-4, with D possibly being TRBD2 (6 bases). Trimming removed 2 bases at V and 4 bases at J, with 10 bases between. In germline, CDR1 is SGHKS, CDR2 YYEKEE (reference sequence). The CDR3 is made up of 14 amino acids. Together with reference TRBV5-5 and TRBJ2-4, the CDR3 gives the full variable domain: DAGVTQSPTHLIKTRGQQVTLRCSPISGHKSVSWYQQVLGQGPQFIFQYYEKEERGRGNFPDRFSARQFPNYSSELNVNALLLGDSALYLCASSFGGPKNIQYFGAGTRLSVL.

J is TRBJ2-1 and V is TRBV7-2; D unclear. V lost 5 bases, J lost 7 bases, and 12 bases lay in between. CDR1 is SGHTA and CDR2 is FQGNSA in the germline V gene. The CDR3 totals 13 residues. Here the CDR3 reads CASSPSFLNEQFF. DNA for the CDR3: TGTGCCAGCAGCCCCAGTTTCTTGAATGAGCAGTTCTTC.

This chain joins TRBV6-5 and TRBJ1-6; TRBD1 aligns across 7 bases. The germline V gene has CDR1 MNHEY and CDR2 SVGAGI. Unmatched junction bases numbered 8, after V lost 4 bases and J lost 5 bases. CDR3 length equals 16 residues. The CDR3 DNA sequence: TGTGCCAGCAGTTCCATCTACAGGGGAAATAATTCACCCCTCCACTTT. Its translation: CASSSIYRGNNSPLHF.

In DNA form, the CDR3 reads TGTGCCAGCAGCCAGGATTGGGACACTCGGCATGGCTACACCTTC. It encodes CASSQDWDTRHGYTF. The rearrangement uses TRBV7-8 and TRBJ1-2; a possible D gene is TRBD1 (6 bases). Trimming removed 5 bases at V and 6 bases at J, with 19 bases between. The length of the CDR3 is 15 residues. The germline V gene has CDR1 SGHVS and CDR2 FQNEAQ.

This chain joins TRBV5-1 and TRBJ2-1; unclear D gene. The CDR3 contains 11 residues. V was cut by 1 base and J by 14 bases, with 10 bases left in between. Germline lookup yields CDR1 SGHRS and CDR2 YFSETQ. For the CDR3, the DNA is TGCGCCAGCAGCTTGCCACAGAAGAAGTTCTTC. Its translation: CASSLPQKKFF.

The CDR3 is CSARDSTEAFF. DNA for the CDR3: TGCAGCGCCCGGGACAGCACTGAAGCTTTCTTT. The chain combines TRBV29-1 with TRBJ1-1; TRBD1 agrees at 7 bases. V dropped 7 bases and J dropped 4; count of bases not matched to a gene: 3. The CDR3 length is 11 residues. Per the germline V gene, CDR1 is SQVTM and CDR2 is ANQGSEA.

The chain employs TRBV9 and TRBJ2-1, with D hard to call. This CDR3 spans 14 amino acids. Deletions cut 0 bases from V and 8 bases from J, with 12 bases between. Germline loops: CDR1 SGDLS, CDR2 YYNGEE. The CDR3 sequence is CASSVGIGSDEQFF. The CDR3 nucleotides are TGTGCCAGCAGCGTAGGTATTGGCTCAGATGAGCAGTTCTTC. Drawing the rest from reference TRBV9 and TRBJ2-1, the complete variable domain is DSGVTQTPKHLITATGQRVTLRCSPRSGDLSVYWYQQSLDQGLQFLIQYYNGEERAKGNILERFSAQQFPDLHSELNLSSLELGDSALYFCASSVGIGSDEQFFGPGTRLTVL.

On this clone: The junction does not match germline at one end; this may be a read error. This chain joins TRBV9 and TRBJ1-1, with 7 bases fitting TRBD1. This CDR3 is built from 17 residues. Germline V gives CDR1 SGDLS, CDR2 YYNGEE. As DNA, the CDR3 is TGTGCCAGCAGAGTAGACCCCTACAGGGGAAGGGACACTGAAGCTTTCTTT. Translation gives CASRVDPYRGRDTEAFF.

About this clone: This same CDR3 is encoded by further DNA sequences in the sample. The rearrangement uses TRBV6-5 and TRBJ1-2; 9 nucleotides line up with TRBD1. The germline V gene has CDR1 MNHEY and CDR2 SVGAGI. The CDR3 has 15 residues. V shed 0 bases and J 4 bases; nucleotides not matched to a gene: 3. The DNA of the CDR3 is TGTGCCAGCAGTTACTCGGGACAGGGTTTCTATGGCTACACCTTC. Translation gives CASSYSGQGFYGYTF.

The chain couples TRBV11-2 to TRBJ1-1; 9 bases map to TRBD1. J was trimmed by 4 bases and V by 0 bases; bases with no gene match: 9. The CDR3 extends over 17 amino acids. Germline V gene data show CDR1 as SGHAT and CDR2 as FQNNGV. CDR3: CASSLEGQGGWGTEAFF. The DNA of the CDR3 is TGTGCCAGCAGCTTAGAGGGACAGGGAGGTTGGGGCACTGAAGCTTTCTTT. Supplemented by reference TRBV11-2 and TRBJ1-1, the full variable domain reads EAGVAQSPRYKIIEKRQSVAFWCNPISGHATLYWYQQILGQGPKLLIQFQNNGVVDDSQLPKDRFSAERLKGVDSTLKIQPAKLEDSAVYLCASSLEGQGGWGTEAFFGQGTRLTVV.

The chain links TRBV12-5 to TRBJ1-1; 8 nucleotides agree with TRBD1. Germline CDR1 is LGHNT and CDR2 is FRNRAP. V gave up 5 bases and J gave up 7 bases; unmatched junction bases: 9. The CDR3 sequence is 14 residues long. This chain's CDR3 is CASGRPTTGGEAFF. The CDR3 DNA reads TGTGCTAGTGGTCGTCCAACTACAGGGGGTGAAGCTTTCTTT. Supplemented by reference TRBV12-5 and TRBJ1-1, the full variable domain reads DARVTQTPRHKVTEMGQEVTMRCQPILGHNTVFWYRQTMMQGLELLAYFRNRAPLDDSGMPKDRFSAEMPDATLATLKIQPSEPRDSAVYFCASGRPTTGGEAFFGQGTRLTVV.

The chain recombines TRBV11-2 with TRBJ1-3, with D hard to call. V was shortened by 3 bases and J by 4 bases, with 10 bases between the two germline ends. Germline CDR1 is SGHAT and CDR2 is FQNNGV. This CDR3 comprises 14 residues. CDR3 DNA sequence: TGTGCCAGCAGCTTCTCGGGAGGGGGAAACACCATATATTTT. It is translated as CASSFSGGGNTIYF.

The V call is TRBV4-3, the J call TRBJ1-2, with D hard to call. The CDR3 has 17 amino acids. V gave up 0 bases and J gave up 2 bases, with 16 bases separating them. From germline, CDR1 is LGHNA and CDR2 YSLEER. The CDR3 bases are TGCGCCAGCAGCCAAGAAGTCACTGCGGCCGACAACTATGGCTACACCTTC. Its translation is CASSQEVTAADNYGYTF.

The genes are TRBV7-9 and TRBJ1-2; 8 nucleotides line up with TRBD1. The CDR3 totals 17 residues. Germline V gene lookup returns CDR1 SEHNR and CDR2 FQNEAQ (reference sequence). Losses at the gene ends were 5 bases for V and 7 bases for J; bases not matched to a gene: 18. In DNA, the CDR3 is TGTGCCAGCAGCCCCGCAGAAGGACAGGGATGGTTTCGTGGCTACACCTTC. Its translation: CASSPAEGQGWFRGYTF.

V gene TRBV6-1 combines with J gene TRBJ2-5; 10 bases fit TRBD1. The J call could be wrong; TRBJ2-7 is a better fit for the DNA end. This CDR3 contains 14 residues. The germline V gene encodes CDR1 MNHNS and CDR2 SASEGT. CDR3 DNA sequence: TGTGCCAGTTGGGACAGGGGCTTTAGGAACGAGCAGTACTTC. It yields the protein CASWDRGFRNEQYF.

The J gene is TRBJ2-1, the V gene TRBV23-1; 7 nucleotides agree with TRBD2. TRBV23-1 is flagged as an ORF with uncertain function. V was clipped by 4 bases and J by 7 bases; unmatched bases: 13. This CDR3 contains 16 residues. The CDR3 region is CASSPQHGGSLNEQFF. CDR3 coding DNA: TGCGCCAGCAGTCCACAACACGGCGGGAGCCTGAATGAGCAGTTCTTC.

J is TRBJ1-5 and V is TRBV27; D unclear. CDR3 length equals 14 residues. The germline CDR1 and CDR2 sequences are MNHEY and SMNVEV (reference sequence). Between the trimmed V and J ends, which lost 1 base and 4 bases, there was a span of 8 bases. The CDR3 DNA reads as TGTGCCAGCAGTTTATTACGGGGAAATCAGCCCCAGCATTTT. This gives the protein CASSLLRGNQPQHF.